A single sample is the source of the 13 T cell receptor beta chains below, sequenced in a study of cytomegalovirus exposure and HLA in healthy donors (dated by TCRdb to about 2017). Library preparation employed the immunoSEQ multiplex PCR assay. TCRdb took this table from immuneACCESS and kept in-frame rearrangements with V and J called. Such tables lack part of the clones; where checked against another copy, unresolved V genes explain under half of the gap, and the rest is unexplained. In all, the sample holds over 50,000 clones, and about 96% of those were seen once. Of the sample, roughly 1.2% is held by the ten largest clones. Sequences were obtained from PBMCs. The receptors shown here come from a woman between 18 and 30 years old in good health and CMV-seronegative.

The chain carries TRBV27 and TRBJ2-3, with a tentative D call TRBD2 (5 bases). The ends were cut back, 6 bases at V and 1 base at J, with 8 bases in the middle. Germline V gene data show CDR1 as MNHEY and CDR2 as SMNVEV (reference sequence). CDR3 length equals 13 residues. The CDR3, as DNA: TGTGCCAGCAGGAGGGCAGGCACAGATACGCAGTATTTT. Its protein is CASRRAGTDTQYF.

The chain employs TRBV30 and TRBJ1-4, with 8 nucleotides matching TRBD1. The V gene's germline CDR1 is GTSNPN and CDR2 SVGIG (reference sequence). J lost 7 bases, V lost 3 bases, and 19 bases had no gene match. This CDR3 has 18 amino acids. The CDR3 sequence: CAWRRTRDRKHSGEKLFF. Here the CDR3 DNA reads TGTGCCTGGAGAAGAACCCGGGACAGGAAGCACTCCGGTGAAAAACTGTTTTTT.

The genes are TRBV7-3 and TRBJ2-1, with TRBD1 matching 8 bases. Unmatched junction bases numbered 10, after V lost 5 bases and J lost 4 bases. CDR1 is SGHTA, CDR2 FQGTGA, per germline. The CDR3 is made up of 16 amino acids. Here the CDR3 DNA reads TGTGCCAGCAGCCCTACTACAGGGGGGAATTACAATGAGCAGTTCTTC. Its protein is CASSPTTGGNYNEQFF.

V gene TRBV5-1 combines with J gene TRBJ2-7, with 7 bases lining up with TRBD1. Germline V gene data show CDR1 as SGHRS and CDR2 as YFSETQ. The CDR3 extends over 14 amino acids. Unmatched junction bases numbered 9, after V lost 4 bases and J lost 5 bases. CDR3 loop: CASSTRQGADEQYF. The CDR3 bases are TGCGCCAGCAGCACCCGACAGGGAGCCGACGAGCAGTACTTC. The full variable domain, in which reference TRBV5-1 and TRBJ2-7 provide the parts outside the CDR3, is KAGVTQTPRYLIKTRGQQVTLSCSPISGHRSVSWYQQTPGQGLQFLFEYFSETQRNKGNFPGRFSGRQFSNSRSEMNVSTLELGDSALYLCASSTRQGADEQYFGPGTRLTVT.

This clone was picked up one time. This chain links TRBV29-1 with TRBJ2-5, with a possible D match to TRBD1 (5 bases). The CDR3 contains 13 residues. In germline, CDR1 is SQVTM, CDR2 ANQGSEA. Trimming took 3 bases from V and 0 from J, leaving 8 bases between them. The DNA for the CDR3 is TGCAGCGTTGATGGGGCAGACCAAGAGACCCAGTACTTC. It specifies CSVDGADQETQYF.

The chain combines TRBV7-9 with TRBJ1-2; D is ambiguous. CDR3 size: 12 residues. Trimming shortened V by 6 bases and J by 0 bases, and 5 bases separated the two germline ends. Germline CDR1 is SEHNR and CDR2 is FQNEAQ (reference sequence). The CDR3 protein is CASSLSNYGYTF. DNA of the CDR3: TGTGCCAGCAGTCTCTCTAACTATGGCTACACCTTC.

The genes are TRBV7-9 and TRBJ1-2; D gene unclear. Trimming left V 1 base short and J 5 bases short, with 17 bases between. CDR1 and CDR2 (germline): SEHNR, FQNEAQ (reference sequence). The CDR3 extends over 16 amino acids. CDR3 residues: CASSLGEEAGIYGYTF. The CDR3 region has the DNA TGTGCCAGCAGCTTAGGGGAGGAGGCCGGCATTTATGGCTACACCTTC.

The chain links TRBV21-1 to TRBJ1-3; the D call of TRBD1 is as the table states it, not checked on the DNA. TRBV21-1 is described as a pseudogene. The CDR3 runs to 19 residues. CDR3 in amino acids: CASSKVLWDREDLGNTIYF. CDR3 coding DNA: TGTGCCAGCAGCAAAGTTTTATGGGACAGGGAAGACTTAGGAAACACCATATATTTT.

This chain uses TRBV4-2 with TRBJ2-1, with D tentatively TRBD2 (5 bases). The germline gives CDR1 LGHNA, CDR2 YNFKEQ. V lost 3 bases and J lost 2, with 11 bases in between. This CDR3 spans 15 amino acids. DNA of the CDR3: TGTGCCAGCAGCCACGACTGGGGAGCCTACAATGAGCAGTTCTTC. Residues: CASSHDWGAYNEQFF.

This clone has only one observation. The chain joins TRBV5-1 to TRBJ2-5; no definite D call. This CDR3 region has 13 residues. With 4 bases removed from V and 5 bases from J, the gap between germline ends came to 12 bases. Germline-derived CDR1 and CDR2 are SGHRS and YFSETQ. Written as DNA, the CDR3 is TGCGCCAGCAGCCTGAGCCCCGCGGAGACCCAGTACTTC. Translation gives CASSLSPAETQYF.

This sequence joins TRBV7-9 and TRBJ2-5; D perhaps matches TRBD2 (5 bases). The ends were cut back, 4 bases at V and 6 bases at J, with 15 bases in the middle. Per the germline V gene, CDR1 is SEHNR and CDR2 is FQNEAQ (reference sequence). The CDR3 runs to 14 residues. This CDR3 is CASSSGPEGQTQYF. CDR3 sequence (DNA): TGTGCCAGCAGCTCGGGCCCCGAGGGCCAGACCCAGTACTTC.

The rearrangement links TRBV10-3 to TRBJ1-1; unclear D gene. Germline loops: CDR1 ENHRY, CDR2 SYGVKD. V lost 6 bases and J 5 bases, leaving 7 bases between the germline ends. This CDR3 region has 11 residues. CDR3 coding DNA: TGTGCCATCAGCCCCGGGACTGAAGCTTTCTTT. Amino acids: CAISPGTEAFF.

CDR3 loop: CASSRPLGGGNEQYF. The DNA for the CDR3 is TGTGCCAGCAGTCGCCCTTTAGGGGGGGGAAACGAGCAGTACTTC. The chain employs TRBV28 and TRBJ2-7; maybe TRBD2 (7 bases). V shed 5 bases and J shed 5 bases, with 19 bases lying between them. This CDR3 has 15 residues. Germline-derived CDR1 and CDR2 are MDHEN and SYDVKM.